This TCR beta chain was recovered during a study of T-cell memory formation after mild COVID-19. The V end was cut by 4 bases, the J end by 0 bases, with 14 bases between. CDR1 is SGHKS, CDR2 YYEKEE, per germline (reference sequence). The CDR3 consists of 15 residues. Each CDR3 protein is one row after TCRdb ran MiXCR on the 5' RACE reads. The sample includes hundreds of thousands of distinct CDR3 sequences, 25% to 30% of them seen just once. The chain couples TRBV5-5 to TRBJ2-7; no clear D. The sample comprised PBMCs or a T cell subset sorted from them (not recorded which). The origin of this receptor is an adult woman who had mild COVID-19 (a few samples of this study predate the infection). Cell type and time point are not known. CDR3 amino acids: CASSPGFVDSYEQYF. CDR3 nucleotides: TGTGCCAGCAGCCCAGGATTCGTGGACTCCTACGAGCAGTACTTC.